The subject of this entry is one TCR beta chain. Antigen: not known. The CDR3 covers 19 residues. Germline CDR1 is SGHRS and CDR2 is YFSETQ. V lost 0 bases, J lost 4 bases, and 8 bases stayed unmatched. These data originate in a study of PD-L1 blockade in urothelial cancer. Study information: Male patients with bladder-origin urothelial cancer numbered twenty-five of 29. Blood was evaluated 3 weeks (second dose) and 6 weeks after therapy began.

Assay used: immunoSEQ multiplex PCR; TCRdb lists only in-frame clones, some missing. This table holds fewer than 45,000 clones, roughly four fifths found once. General study results and limits: Having blood TCR clonality under the median before treatment predicted better survival.

Time point specified: pretreatment peripheral blood. Each patient gave between 1 and 8 samples of peripheral blood mononuclear cells, which were collected pretreatment and during treatment. Sequencing used PBMCs, obtained around atezolizumab (anti-PD-L1) treatment. This sequence was found in a man between 60 and 75 years old with urothelial cancer. The V call is TRBV5-1, the J call TRBJ2-2; 14 bases map to TRBD2. The CDR3 nucleotides read TGCGCCAGCAGCTTGGGACTAGCGGGGGGGCTGATTTTCACCGGGGAGCTGTTTTTT. This sequence encodes CASSLGLAGGLIFTGELFF.